The next 31 T cell receptor beta chains were all read from a single sample in a study of blood T cell repertoires in COVID-19. Clones were sequenced by immunoSEQ multiplex PCR, and TCRdb holds only the in-frame ones, with some missing. The data show around 70,000 clones, approximately 81% seen once. Sequenced: peripheral blood. These receptors were obtained from a woman older than 75 with active or convalescent COVID-19.

The J gene is TRBJ2-2, the V gene TRBV11-3, with 8 nucleotides matching TRBD2. Germline V CDR1 and CDR2: SGHNT, YENEEA. V was clipped by 4 bases and J by 4 bases; unmatched bases: 5. This CDR3 is built from 15 residues. CDR3 residues: CASSSGGGRTGELFF. CDR3 nucleotides: TGTGCCAGCAGCTCGGGCGGGGGGCGCACCGGGGAGCTGTTTTTT.

Only one count was recorded for this clone. The chain is built from TRBV18 and TRBJ2-6; 7 positions match TRBD1. CDR1 and CDR2 from the germline V gene are KGHSH and LQKENI. CDR3 size: 19 residues. V was clipped by 3 bases and J by 0 bases; unmatched bases: 11. CDR3 sequence reads: CASSPNTGTVLSGANVLTF. CDR3 nucleotides: TGTGCCAGCTCACCTAATACGGGGACAGTACTCTCTGGGGCCAACGTCCTGACTTTC.

V and J are TRBV18 and TRBJ2-1; 8 positions match TRBD1. This CDR3 has 15 amino acids. With 4 bases clipped from V and 4 bases from J, the junction kept 6 bases outside the gene matches. Germline V gives CDR1 KGHSH, CDR2 LQKENI. The CDR3 nucleotides are TGTGCCAGCTCACTAACGACAGGGGTATACAATGAGCAGTTCTTC. Protein sequence: CASSLTTGVYNEQFF.

The J gene is TRBJ2-4, the V gene TRBV2; D might be TRBD1 (5 bases). This CDR3 has 17 residues. CDR1 SNHLY and CDR2 FYNNEI come from the germline V gene. Trimming removed 0 bases from V and 0 bases from J, with 12 bases in between. The CDR3 sequence is CASSEAPATGAKNIQYF. The CDR3 bases are TGTGCCAGCAGTGAAGCACCGGCCACAGGAGCCAAAAACATTCAGTACTTC.

The chain uses TRBV12-5 and TRBJ1-1; D is undetermined. V lost 4 bases to trimming and J lost 5 bases, with 8 bases between them. The CDR3 covers 12 residues. Looked up from germline, CDR1 is LGHNT and CDR2 is FRNRAP. Here the CDR3 reads CASGSPRTEAFF. The CDR3 DNA is TGTGCTAGTGGTTCTCCGCGAACTGAAGCTTTCTTT.

This clone was found once. V gene TRBV4-3 combines with J gene TRBJ2-1, with D perhaps TRBD2 (6 bases). CDR3 length: 17 residues. Germline CDR1 reads LGHNA; CDR2 reads YSLEER. V lost 4 bases and J 0 bases, leaving 16 bases between the germline ends. For the CDR3, the DNA is TGCGCCAGCAGCCCCAGCCGGGACTTTTTCTCCTACAATGAGCAGTTCTTC. It translates to CASSPSRDFFSYNEQFF.

The genes are TRBV19 and TRBJ1-2; 8 positions agree with TRBD1. The CDR3 sequence is 14 residues long. J lost 2 bases, V lost 6 bases, and 5 bases had no gene match. Germline loops: CDR1 LNHDA, CDR2 SQIVND (reference sequence). CDR3 bases: TGTGCCAGTAGAGTAAGACAGGGGAACTATGGCTACACCTTC. This translates into CASRVRQGNYGYTF.

This chain links TRBV19 with TRBJ2-7; tentative D call: TRBD1 (5 bases). CDR1 and CDR2 from the germline V gene are LNHDA and SQIVND (reference sequence). CDR3 length: 17 amino acids. Trimming removed 0 bases at V and 4 bases at J, with 19 bases between. CDR3 region: CASSIDLDPRALYEQYF. The CDR3 DNA is TGTGCCAGTAGTATAGATCTAGACCCCAGGGCGTTGTACGAGCAGTACTTC.

The table lists this clone with a count of one. The genes are TRBV2 and TRBJ1-1; weak D call: TRBD1 (5 bases). CDR3 size: 15 residues. V was trimmed by 4 bases and J by 1 base, leaving 13 bases between them. Germline V gene lookup returns CDR1 SNHLY and CDR2 FYNNEI. CDR3: CASSVLGHSNTEAFF. In nucleotides, the CDR3 is TGTGCCAGCAGTGTCCTAGGACATTCGAACACTGAAGCTTTCTTT.

The CDR3 DNA is TGTGCCAGTAGTACTCTGGGAGGATGGGAGCAGTACTTC. Amino acid sequence: CASSTLGGWEQYF. V is TRBV19 and J is TRBJ2-7; possibly TRBD2 for D (6 bases). Trimming shortened V by 4 bases and J by 7 bases, and 14 bases separated the two germline ends. Germline-derived CDR1 and CDR2 are LNHDA and SQIVND (reference sequence). CDR3 size: 13 residues.

The chain combines TRBV18 with TRBJ2-5, with 7 positions matching TRBD1. CDR3 length: 13 amino acids. The germline V gene has CDR1 KGHSH and CDR2 LQKENI. After removal of 2 bases from V and 4 bases from J, the junction contained 1 base not matched to a gene. CDR3 sequence (DNA): TGTGCCAGCTCACCAAGGGACAGAGAGACCCAGTACTTC. Translation: CASSPRDRETQYF.

This sequence joins TRBV5-5 and TRBJ2-7; 9 nucleotides agree with TRBD1. Germline values: CDR1 SGHKS, CDR2 YYEKEE (reference sequence). The V segment lost 0 bases and the J segment 1 base; nucleotides outside the gene matches: 5. The CDR3 is 16 residues long. This CDR3 is CASSLAPTGGSYEQYF. Here the CDR3 DNA reads TGTGCCAGCAGCTTGGCCCCGACAGGGGGTTCCTACGAGCAGTACTTC.

This chain connects TRBV19 to TRBJ1-2, with D unresolved. The CDR3 sequence is 12 residues long. CDR1 is LNHDA, CDR2 SQIVND, per germline (reference sequence). V was pared by 4 bases and J by 7 bases, with 10 bases between. As DNA, the CDR3 is TGTGCCAGTAGTAATAGAGCAGGTGGCTACACCTTC. Amino acids: CASSNRAGGYTF.

CDR3 DNA sequence: TGTGCCAGTAGCCCCCGGGACAGTAGAAACGAGCAGTACTTC. Encoded protein: CASSPRDSRNEQYF. J is TRBJ2-7 and V is TRBV19, with TRBD1 matching 7 bases. The V gene end was trimmed by 6 bases and the J gene end by 5 bases; junction bases not matched to a gene: 10. Looked up from germline, CDR1 is LNHDA and CDR2 is SQIVND (reference sequence). This CDR3 has 14 residues.

This clone was counted a single time. This sequence joins TRBV12-5 and TRBJ2-3; 8 bases align to TRBD2. The CDR3 totals 17 residues. Germline-derived CDR1 and CDR2 are LGHNT and FRNRAP. V lost 3 bases, J lost 0 bases, and 8 bases stayed unmatched. The CDR3 protein is CASGLGIAGSSTDTQYF. CDR3 in DNA: TGTGCTAGTGGTTTAGGGATAGCGGGATCTAGCACAGATACGCAGTATTTT.

Judged by abundance, this clone is medium-sized (0.01 to 0.1%). The V and J genes are TRBV18 and TRBJ1-1; TRBD1 matches at 11 bases. This CDR3 contains 16 residues. Trimming removed 3 bases from V and 4 bases from J; junction bases left unmatched: 7. Looked up from germline, CDR1 is KGHSH and CDR2 is LQKENI. In DNA, the CDR3 is TGTGCCAGCTCACCGTCGGACAGGGGGCTGGGCACTGAAGCTTTCTTT. Protein: CASSPSDRGLGTEAFF.

The chain uses TRBV30 and TRBJ1-1, with D possibly TRBD1 on 6 matching bases. The CDR3 spans 14 residues. V was pared by 0 bases and J by 6 bases, with 14 bases between. From germline, CDR1 is GTSNPN and CDR2 SVGIG (reference sequence). The CDR3 spells CAWSVIGTRPEAFF. CDR3 DNA sequence: TGTGCCTGGAGTGTAATTGGGACACGGCCTGAAGCTTTCTTT.

The chain has TRBV27 and TRBJ1-2, with a possible D match to TRBD1 (5 bases). This CDR3 region has 15 residues. Germline CDR1 and CDR2: MNHEY and SMNVEV (reference sequence). Trimming left V 4 bases short and J 4 bases short, with 16 bases between. DNA of the CDR3: TGTGCCAGCAGTTGGGGGGGGTTGGGGGTCTATGGCTACACCTTC. Amino acids: CASSWGGLGVYGYTF.

The chain has TRBV28 and TRBJ2-7; 8 bases match TRBD2. The CDR3 runs 14 residues. With 2 bases clipped from V and 9 bases from J, the junction kept 9 bases outside the gene matches. Germline CDR1 and CDR2: MDHEN and SYDVKM. CDR3 DNA sequence: TGTGCCAGCAGTTTAAATCCGGGGGGGCCTATGCAGTACTTC. Residues: CASSLNPGGPMQYF.

This chain connects TRBV7-9 to TRBJ2-3, with D unresolved. Germline lookup yields CDR1 SEHNR and CDR2 FQNEAQ (reference sequence). Trimming removed 1 base at V and 0 bases at J, with 5 bases between. The CDR3 runs 14 residues. The CDR3 region has the DNA TGTGCCAGCAGCTTAGGCCAGAGCACAGATACGCAGTATTTT. Protein sequence: CASSLGQSTDTQYF. Looking up the rest from reference TRBV7-9 and TRBJ2-3 gives the full variable domain: DTGVSQNPRHKITKRGQNVTFRCDPISEHNRLYWYRQTLGQGPEFLTYFQNEAQLEKSRLLSDRFSAERPKGSFSTLEIQRTEQGDSAMYLCASSLGQSTDTQYFGPGTRLTVL.

V gene TRBV6-6 combines with J gene TRBJ2-3; TRBD2 matches 15 bases. The CDR3 spans 20 residues. After removal of 5 bases from V and 0 bases from J, the junction contained 12 bases not matched to a gene. Germline CDR1 reads MNHNY; CDR2 reads SVGAGI (reference sequence). DNA for the CDR3: TGTGCCAGCAGTCCCCGGGGGCAGGGACTAGCGGGAGGAAGCACAGATACGCAGTATTTT. Translation: CASSPRGQGLAGGSTDTQYF.

V is TRBV13 and J is TRBJ2-2, with TRBD1 matching 7 bases. J was trimmed by 3 bases and V by 5 bases; bases with no gene match: 12. Germline V CDR1 and CDR2: PRHDT, FYEKMQ (reference sequence). The CDR3 contains 17 residues. The CDR3 protein is CASSPERTGYDTGELFF. CDR3 nucleotides: TGTGCCAGCAGCCCGGAGAGGACAGGTTACGACACCGGGGAGCTGTTTTTT. The full variable domain, with the rest looked up from reference TRBV13 and TRBJ2-2, is AAGVIQSPRHLIKEKRETATLKCYPIPRHDTVYWYQQGPGQDPQFLISFYEKMQSDKGSIPDRFSAQQFSDYHSELNMSSLELGDSALYFCASSPERTGYDTGELFFGEGSRLTVL.

The chain carries TRBV6-5 and TRBJ1-4, with a weak D call TRBD1 (5 bases). There are 15 residues in the CDR3. The V gene's germline CDR1 is MNHEY and CDR2 SVGAGI. Trimming removed 6 bases at V and 8 bases at J, with 19 bases between. CDR3 sequence reads: CASSRTGTAGEKLFF. CDR3 DNA sequence: TGTGCCAGCAGCCGTACCGGGACTGCTGGCGAAAAACTGTTTTTT.

The genes are TRBV7-2 and TRBJ2-7; 8 nucleotides agree with TRBD1. The germline V gene encodes CDR1 SGHTA and CDR2 FQGNSA. Losses at the gene ends were 3 bases for V and 3 bases for J; bases not matched to a gene: 7. This CDR3 region has 15 residues. CDR3 residues: CASSFTGTGNYEQYF. DNA for the CDR3: TGTGCCAGCAGCTTTACCGGGACAGGAAACTACGAGCAGTACTTC.

V and J are TRBV30 and TRBJ1-2; TRBD1 matches 7 bases. The CDR3 covers 12 residues. With 6 bases clipped from V and 2 bases from J, the junction kept 3 bases outside the gene matches. Germline-derived CDR1 and CDR2 are GTSNPN and SVGIG (reference sequence). The CDR3 DNA is TGTGCCTGCATGACAGGGAACTATGGCTACACCTTC. Its translation: CACMTGNYGYTF.

Note on this clone: This specimen includes other DNA sequences encoding the same CDR3. The chain is built from TRBV7-9 and TRBJ2-7; 10 positions match TRBD2. Per the germline V gene, CDR1 is SEHNR and CDR2 is FQNEAQ (reference sequence). Trimming cost V 6 bases and J 4 bases; bases outside gene matches: 6. The CDR3 is 14 amino acids. The DNA of the CDR3 is TGTGCCAGCAGTCCTAGCGGGAGTGGGTACGAGCAGTACTTC. Its protein is CASSPSGSGYEQYF. Full variable domain (missing parts from reference TRBV7-9 and TRBJ2-7): DTGVSQNPRHKITKRGQNVTFRCDPISEHNRLYWYRQTLGQGPEFLTYFQNEAQLEKSRLLSDRFSAERPKGSFSTLEIQRTEQGDSAMYLCASSPSGSGYEQYFGPGTRLTVT.

The rearrangement links TRBV11-3 to TRBJ1-1; D possibly corresponds to TRBD1 (5 bases). V was cut by 5 bases and J by 3 bases, with 13 bases left in between. The CDR3 length is 14 residues. Germline assignment: CDR1 SGHNT and CDR2 YENEEA. This CDR3 is CASSRGVMDTEAFF. For the CDR3, the DNA is TGTGCCAGCAGCCGGGGGGTTATGGACACTGAAGCTTTCTTT. Looking up the rest from reference TRBV11-3 and TRBJ1-1 gives the full variable domain: EAGVVQSPRYKIIEKKQPVAFWCNPISGHNTLYWYLQNLGQGPELLIRYENEEAVDDSQLPKDRFSAERLKGVDSTLKIQPAELGDSAVYLCASSRGVMDTEAFFGQGTRLTVV.

The rearrangement uses TRBV28 and TRBJ2-3; D is perhaps TRBD2 (6 bases). V was trimmed by 6 bases and J by 0 bases, leaving 13 bases between them. Germline CDR1 and CDR2: MDHEN and SYDVKM. The length of the CDR3 is 15 residues. The CDR3 protein is CASSQRGTSTDTQYF. The CDR3 DNA sequence: TGTGCCAGCAGCCAACGTGGGACTAGCACAGATACGCAGTATTTT.

The chain carries TRBV30 and TRBJ1-6; no clear D gene. Trimming removed 3 bases from V and 6 bases from J, with 3 bases in between. Germline V gene lookup returns CDR1 GTSNPN and CDR2 SVGIG (reference sequence). This CDR3 is 11 amino acids long. The CDR3 sequence is CAWSSNSPLHF. CDR3 nucleotides: TGTGCCTGGAGCTCTAATTCACCCCTCCACTTT.

V is TRBV13 and J is TRBJ2-7, with D possibly matching TRBD1 (6 bases). In germline, CDR1 is PRHDT, CDR2 FYEKMQ (reference sequence). Deletions cut 1 base from V and 3 bases from J, with 19 bases between. This CDR3 spans 17 amino acids. CDR3 sequence: CASSLDHGSRGFYEQYF. The CDR3 coding sequence is TGTGCCAGCAGCTTAGACCATGGGTCGAGGGGGTTCTACGAGCAGTACTTC. The variable domain in full, with the rest retrieved from reference TRBV13 and TRBJ2-7, is AAGVIQSPRHLIKEKRETATLKCYPIPRHDTVYWYQQGPGQDPQFLISFYEKMQSDKGSIPDRFSAQQFSDYHSELNMSSLELGDSALYFCASSLDHGSRGFYEQYFGPGTRLTVT.

This sequence joins TRBV12-3 or TRBV12-4 and TRBJ2-5; a weak D match, TRBD1 (6 bases). CDR3 size: 11 residues. Trimming left V 6 bases short and J 9 bases short, with 11 bases between. DNA for the CDR3: TGTGCCAGCAGCATCCAGGGGCCCCAGTACTTC. Protein sequence: CASSIQGPQYF.